This T cell receptor (beta chain) comes out of a study of T-cell reconstitution after alpha-beta-depleted transplantation in children. Germline V CDR1 and CDR2: DFQATT, SNEGSKA (reference sequence). The CDR3 spans 15 residues. V lost 6 bases and J lost 4, with 19 bases in between. Unique molecular identifiers were incorporated into the prepared TCRbeta library. MiXCR, applied by TCRdb to the PCR reads, yields one record per CDR3 protein. The data contain some 500,000 distinct CDR3 sequences, around 17% of them singletons. The rearrangement joins TRBV20-1 to TRBJ2-1; TRBD1 might be the D (5 bases). The clonotype was recovered from a human donor who donated a stem cell graft to a child with acute lymphoblastic leukemia. The sequencing here drew on PBMCs from the stem cell graft donor, taken from the stem cell graft. The CDR3 nucleotides are TGCAGTGCCCCAGCCGCCAGAAGGGGATACAATGAGCAGTTCTTC. Protein sequence: CSAPAARRGYNEQFF.